This T cell receptor beta chain was identified in a study of technical replicates of blood from a few donors (dated by TCRdb to between 2016 and 2019). Looking up the germline V gene yields CDR1 MNHEY and CDR2 SVGAGI. Relative to germline, V is 6 bases shorter and J is 6 bases shorter, with 14 bases between their ends. The CDR3 measures 13 amino acids from cysteine to phenylalanine. CDR3 DNA is the only sequence kept; it has 39 bases, read in frame from the first base. The library was obtained by the immunoSEQ multiplex PCR assay. TCRdb obtained this table from immuneACCESS and retained in-frame rearrangements with V and J assigned. These tables miss some clones; where compared with another copy, unresolved V genes account for less than half of the shortfall, and the remainder is unexplained. This sample holds some 77,000 clones; around 90% were observed only once. Around 0.4% of the sample belongs to the ten largest clones.

A word on this clone: Its antigen is unknown. Base qualities are not recorded, but no much larger clone differs from it by a single base.

Source material: T cells isolated from PBMCs. This TCR came from a human donor in good health. Recombination linked TRBV6-5 to TRBJ1-2, with the D segment identity uncertain. Here is the DNA: TGTGCCAGCAGGGGAGGACGTTTCAATGGCTACACCTTC. Its protein product is CASRGGRFNGYTF.